This T cell receptor (beta chain) originates from a study of early T cells in non-severe SARS-CoV-2 infection. Study context: Bulk RNA from unsorted whole blood was sequenced; chains were unpaired. Study-level points and caveats: VDJdb matching, biased toward anti-spike CD8 responses, missed private and CD4 specificities.

Unique molecular identifiers were affixed to single, distinct cDNA molecules. TCRdb reanalysed the 5' RACE reads using MiXCR and keeps one entry per CDR3 protein. The sample consists of fewer than 85,000 distinct CDR3 sequences, approximately 15% of them appearing once. This clonotype was observed a handful of times. Its antigen is not known. Germline loops: CDR1 SEHNR, CDR2 FQNEAQ (reference sequence). The CDR3 is made up of 14 amino acids. The V and J ends lost 8 bases and 7 bases, in that order; junction bases with no gene match: 9. The rearrangement uses TRBV7-9 and TRBJ2-1, with 9 bases lining up with TRBD2. Sequences were derived from whole blood, sampled at baseline. The receptor was isolated from an adult who was a healthcare worker with PCR-confirmed SARS-CoV-2 infection or an uninfected control (not recorded which). CDR3 in DNA: TGTGCCAGCCTAGGGGGCCTAGCGGGGAATGAGCAGTTCTTC. This translates into CASLGGLAGNEQFF.